The 32 T cell receptor beta chains presented below share a single source sample, sequenced in a study of blood T cell repertoires in COVID-19. The protocol was immunoSEQ multiplex PCR, while the TCRdb copy is restricted to in-frame clones and leaves out a portion. The data show approximately 260,000 clones, about 88% seen once. The specimen was peripheral blood. These receptors were taken from a man younger than 35 with active or convalescent COVID-19.

J is TRBJ2-2 and V is TRBV5-1; TRBD1 matches at 8 bases. Trimming at V came to 6 bases and at J to 4 bases, leaving 5 bases not matched to a gene. Germline loops: CDR1 SGHRS, CDR2 YFSETQ. CDR3 size: 14 residues. This chain's CDR3 is CASTSGGITGELFF. Written as DNA, the CDR3 is TGCGCCAGCACATCAGGGGGCATCACCGGGGAGCTGTTTTTT.

The V call is TRBV9, the J call TRBJ1-2; a possible D gene is TRBD1 (5 bases). The V end lost 3 bases, the J end lost 8 bases, and 11 bases lay between the germline ends. Germline V gene sequence: CDR1 SGDLS, CDR2 YYNGEE. The CDR3 consists of 12 residues. Here the CDR3 reads CASSATGWGYTF. Written as DNA, the CDR3 is TGTGCCAGCAGCGCCACAGGTTGGGGCTACACCTTC.

The chain has TRBV2 and TRBJ2-7, with D tentatively TRBD1 (6 bases). From germline, CDR1 is SNHLY and CDR2 FYNNEI. Trimming took 7 bases from V and 3 from J, leaving 10 bases between them. The CDR3 has 12 residues. CDR3 nucleotides: TGTGCCAGCACCCTACAGGGCTACGAGCAGTACTTC. It encodes CASTLQGYEQYF.

This sequence joins TRBV6-1 and TRBJ1-5, with no clear D. The CDR3 contains 15 residues. The germline V gene encodes CDR1 MNHNS and CDR2 SASEGT. The ends were cut back, 1 base at V and 3 bases at J, with 10 bases in the middle. CDR3 nucleotide sequence: TGTGCCAGCAGTGAAGGTTCAATTTCCAATCAGCCCCAGCATTTT. This translates into CASSEGSISNQPQHF.

This sequence joins TRBV7-6 and TRBJ1-3; 8 bases align to TRBD1. The CDR3 has 14 amino acids. J was trimmed by 4 bases and V by 5 bases; bases with no gene match: 4. The germline gives CDR1 SGHVS, CDR2 FNYEAQ. CDR3 DNA sequence: TGTGCCAGCAGCGGCAGGGGGCGAGGAAACACCATATATTTT. Protein product: CASSGRGRGNTIYF.

The chain recombines TRBV18 with TRBJ2-3; 12 nucleotides match TRBD2. The CDR3 runs to 18 residues. V was clipped by 5 bases and J by 3 bases; unmatched bases: 12. Germline CDR1 KGHSH, CDR2 LQKENI. The CDR3 sequence: CASSSFRLAGDDTDTQYF. The CDR3 DNA reads TGTGCCAGCTCATCTTTTAGACTAGCGGGAGATGATACAGATACGCAGTATTTT.

The chain carries TRBV5-5 and TRBJ1-5; D unresolved. The CDR3 is 13 amino acids. V lost 4 bases and J 1 base, leaving 6 bases between the germline ends. Germline CDR1 and CDR2: SGHKS and YYEKEE (reference sequence). CDR3 protein: CASSPGSNQPQHF. The CDR3 DNA reads as TGTGCCAGCAGCCCGGGAAGCAATCAGCCCCAGCATTTT. Full variable domain (missing parts from reference TRBV5-5 and TRBJ1-5): DAGVTQSPTHLIKTRGQQVTLRCSPISGHKSVSWYQQVLGQGPQFIFQYYEKEERGRGNFPDRFSARQFPNYSSELNVNALLLGDSALYLCASSPGSNQPQHFGDGTRLSIL.

The V and J genes are TRBV6-1 and TRBJ2-1, with 7 bases identical to TRBD1. Trimming took 1 base from V and 12 from J; bases not matched to a gene: 6. The CDR3 covers 13 residues. Germline CDR1 is MNHNS and CDR2 is SASEGT. The CDR3 here is CASSEEGATWQFF. The CDR3 DNA is TGTGCCAGCAGTGAAGAGGGGGCGACGTGGCAGTTCTTC.

In this sample, this clone turned up once. The rearrangement uses TRBV11-2 and TRBJ2-7, with D tentatively TRBD2 (5 bases). The length of the CDR3 is 15 residues. V lost 7 bases, J lost 7 bases, and 23 bases lay in between. Germline values: CDR1 SGHAT, CDR2 FQNNGV. CDR3 loop: CASTFSRSAPGEQYF. CDR3 nucleotide sequence: TGTGCCAGCACCTTCTCCAGATCCGCCCCGGGAGAGCAGTACTTC.

With regard to this clone: In the same sample, other DNA sequences code for this CDR3. This chain uses TRBV4-1 with TRBJ2-7; possible D gene TRBD1, 5 bases. The CDR3 spans 14 residues. From germline, CDR1 is MGHRA and CDR2 YSYEKL. V dropped 0 bases and J dropped 0 bases, with 6 bases sitting between them. DNA of the CDR3: TGCGCCAGCAGCCAAGATCAGGGCTCCTACGAGCAGTACTTC. Its protein is CASSQDQGSYEQYF.

This clone was picked up a small number of times. This chain links TRBV6-2 or TRBV6-3 with TRBJ1-6; D call uncertain. The CDR3 has 17 residues. From germline, CDR1 is MNHEY and CDR2 SVGEGT. V was cut by 2 bases and J by 0 bases, with 11 bases left in between. CDR3 loop: CASSYDGRSSYNSPLHF. The CDR3 DNA is TGTGCCAGCAGTTACGATGGGAGAAGCTCCTATAATTCACCCCTCCACTTT.

This chain links TRBV11-2 with TRBJ1-1; 7 bases fit TRBD1. Germline loops: CDR1 SGHAT, CDR2 FQNNGV. The trim removed 5 bases at V and 3 bases at J, leaving 12 bases unmatched. This CDR3 has 16 residues. CDR3 nucleotides: TGTGCCAGCAGCCCCAGAGGGGGCTTTAGAGACACTGAAGCTTTCTTT. This gives the protein CASSPRGGFRDTEAFF.

This clone occurred once. CDR3 region: CASSDRLGNTIYF. CDR3 nucleotides: TGTGCCAGCAGCGACAGGCTTGGAAACACCATATATTTT. V usage is TRBV6-5 and J usage is TRBJ1-3; tentatively, D is TRBD1 (6 bases). Germline V gives CDR1 MNHEY, CDR2 SVGAGI. V was cut by 6 bases and J by 3 bases, with 9 bases left in between. There are 13 residues in the CDR3.

The chain carries TRBV19 and TRBJ1-1; D is perhaps TRBD1 (5 bases). The ends were cut back, 3 bases at V and 2 bases at J, with 13 bases in the middle. Germline loops: CDR1 LNHDA, CDR2 SQIVND (reference sequence). The CDR3 is made up of 15 amino acids. CDR3 coding DNA: TGTGCCAGTAGTATCTCGGAGGGGAGAAACACTGAAGCTTTCTTT. The encoded protein is CASSISEGRNTEAFF.

The rearrangement uses TRBV6-6 and TRBJ2-7, with 10 positions matching TRBD1. CDR1 MNHNY and CDR2 SVGAGI come from the germline V gene (reference sequence). V was pared by 6 bases and J by 4 bases, with 9 bases of the junction left unmatched. The CDR3 spans 15 residues. The CDR3 loop reads CASSQPGQGQYEQYF. The CDR3 coding sequence is TGTGCCAGCAGCCAACCGGGACAGGGGCAATACGAGCAGTACTTC.

The chain couples TRBV5-1 to TRBJ2-1; TRBD2 aligns across 10 bases. The CDR3 is 14 amino acids. In germline, CDR1 is SGHRS, CDR2 YFSETQ. The ends lost 5 bases at V and 7 bases at J; junction bases unmatched: 6. The CDR3 is CASSSGRLGNEQFF. The CDR3 nucleotides are TGCGCCAGCAGTAGCGGGAGGTTGGGGAATGAGCAGTTCTTC. The entire variable domain, with the rest obtained from reference TRBV5-1 and TRBJ2-1, is as follows: KAGVTQTPRYLIKTRGQQVTLSCSPISGHRSVSWYQQTPGQGLQFLFEYFSETQRNKGNFPGRFSGRQFSNSRSEMNVSTLELGDSALYLCASSSGRLGNEQFFGPGTRLTVL.

V usage is TRBV3-1 (or the pseudogene TRBV3-2) and J usage is TRBJ2-6, with D hard to call. Germline CDR1 reads LGHDT; CDR2 reads YNNKEL (reference sequence). The CDR3 is 15 residues long. The ends were cut back, 5 bases at V and 4 bases at J, with 12 bases in the middle. CDR3 residues: CASSSQVAGANVLTF. The CDR3 region has the DNA TGTGCCAGCAGCTCCCAGGTGGCCGGGGCCAACGTCCTGACTTTC.

This chain links TRBV7-6 with TRBJ1-1; perhaps TRBD1 as D (6 bases). This CDR3 comprises 18 residues. Trimming shortened V by 1 base and J by 0 bases, and 18 bases separated the two germline ends. The germline CDR1 and CDR2 sequences are SGHVS and FNYEAQ. CDR3 protein: CASSLGWDLGTLNTEAFF. CDR3 DNA: TGTGCCAGCAGCTTAGGCTGGGATCTCGGGACACTGAACACTGAAGCTTTCTTT.

The V call is TRBV21-1, the J call TRBJ2-3; the D call of TRBD2 is as the table states it, not checked on the DNA. TRBV21-1 is noted as a pseudogene. The CDR3 is 15 residues long. The CDR3 reads CASSKGGGETDTQYF. The CDR3 nucleotides read TGTGCCAGCAGCAAAGGGGGCGGGGAAACAGATACGCAGTATTTT.

This clone was recorded only once. The chain combines TRBV6-5 with TRBJ2-3, with TRBD1 matching over 9 bases. This CDR3 is 14 amino acids long. Germline CDR1 reads MNHEY; CDR2 reads SVGAGI. After removal of 11 bases from V and 4 bases from J, the junction contained 10 bases not matched to a gene. The CDR3 sequence is CAPQGQGEADTQYF. As DNA, the CDR3 is TGTGCCCCTCAGGGACAGGGTGAGGCAGATACGCAGTATTTT.

The rearrangement joins TRBV6-2 or TRBV6-3 to TRBJ1-6; D is undetermined. The CDR3 loop spans 16 amino acids. In germline, CDR1 is MNHEY, CDR2 SVGEGT. V dropped 6 bases and J dropped 7 bases, with 19 bases sitting between them. This chain's CDR3 is CASSPNRRLRNSPLHF. CDR3 nucleotides: TGTGCCAGCAGCCCTAACCGTCGACTACGGAATTCACCCCTCCACTTT.

This chain uses TRBV5-1 with TRBJ1-4; D remains ambiguous. The germline V gene encodes CDR1 SGHRS and CDR2 YFSETQ. The length of the CDR3 is 15 residues. The germline V and J ends were trimmed by 4 bases and 0 bases, with 10 bases remaining between them. The CDR3 reads CASSREAATNEKLFF. CDR3 bases: TGCGCCAGCAGCCGGGAGGCCGCAACTAATGAAAAACTGTTTTTT.

The rearrangement uses TRBV28 and TRBJ2-5; TRBD2 is a possible D gene (7 bases). The CDR3 totals 15 residues. V lost 10 bases and J 2 bases, leaving 20 bases between the germline ends. The germline V gene encodes CDR1 MDHEN and CDR2 SYDVKM. CDR3 residues: CATTPNGGPQETQYF. CDR3 DNA sequence: TGTGCCACGACCCCCAACGGGGGGCCTCAAGAGACCCAGTACTTC.

The V call is TRBV2, the J call TRBJ2-3; weak D call: TRBD2 (6 bases). Germline assignment: CDR1 SNHLY and CDR2 FYNNEI. V lost 8 bases and J lost 3, with 15 bases in between. The CDR3 covers 14 residues. CDR3 region: CASSKGLATDTQYF. DNA for the CDR3: TGTGCCAGCTCGAAGGGGCTAGCGACAGATACGCAGTATTTT.

The chain couples TRBV5-6 to TRBJ2-7, with 9 nucleotides matching TRBD1. Per the germline V gene, CDR1 is SGHDT and CDR2 is YYEEEE. This CDR3 comprises 14 residues. V lost 6 bases and J lost 0; bases outside the gene matches: 4. The CDR3 region has the DNA TGTGCCAGCAACCCACAGGGGGCCTCCTACGAGCAGTACTTC. It translates to CASNPQGASYEQYF.

The rearrangement uses TRBV14 and TRBJ1-1; the D gene is possibly TRBD1 (6 bases). V lost 2 bases to trimming and J lost 2 bases, with 12 bases between them. Germline V lookup: CDR1 SGHDN, CDR2 FVKESK. This CDR3 spans 15 amino acids. The chain's CDR3 is CASSQLAGANTEAFF. CDR3 sequence (DNA): TGTGCCAGCAGCCAACTCGCGGGGGCCAACACTGAAGCTTTCTTT.

The V and J genes are TRBV5-6 and TRBJ2-1; 7 nucleotides align to TRBD2. With 4 bases clipped from V and 5 bases from J, the junction kept 6 bases outside the gene matches. The CDR3 runs 14 residues. The germline V gene has CDR1 SGHDT and CDR2 YYEEEE. The CDR3 DNA sequence: TGTGCCAGCAGCAGCCTAGCGGCCCACAATGAGCAGTTCTTC. It codes for CASSSLAAHNEQFF.

This clone was counted only a few times. V and J are TRBV7-9 and TRBJ2-3; perhaps TRBD2 as D (6 bases). V was cut by 5 bases and J by 3 bases, with 12 bases left in between. Looked up from germline, CDR1 is SEHNR and CDR2 is FQNEAQ (reference sequence). The CDR3 totals 14 residues. CDR3 region: CASSGDLITDTQYF. In nucleotides, the CDR3 is TGTGCCAGCAGCGGGGACTTAATAACAGATACGCAGTATTTT.

The rearrangement uses TRBV19 and TRBJ1-5; 10 nucleotides align to TRBD1. CDR3 size: 16 residues. V dropped 4 bases and J dropped 2; count of bases not matched to a gene: 5. Germline V CDR1 and CDR2: LNHDA, SQIVND (reference sequence). CDR3 nucleotides: TGTGCCAGTAGTACGCGGACAGGGGGAGGCAATCAGCCCCAGCATTTT. Translating it yields CASSTRTGGGNQPQHF.

This clone was seen just once. V usage is TRBV29-1 and J usage is TRBJ1-1; D possibly corresponds to TRBD1 (6 bases). Germline assignment: CDR1 SQVTM and CDR2 ANQGSEA. The CDR3 extends over 16 amino acids. Trimming took off 5 bases at V and 4 bases at J, with 23 bases between the two ends. The CDR3 coding sequence is TGCAGCGTTAATGGGCTGGGGGGGCAAAAAGCCACTGAAGCTTTCTTT. It is translated as CSVNGLGGQKATEAFF.

This clone was detected only a few times. This sample also contains other DNA sequences that code for the same CDR3. The rearrangement uses TRBV5-1 and TRBJ2-7, with a possible D match to TRBD2 (5 bases). Germline loops: CDR1 SGHRS, CDR2 YFSETQ. There are 12 residues in the CDR3. Trimming took off 2 bases at V and 3 bases at J, with 6 bases between the two ends. The CDR3 spells CASSLSGYEQYF. The CDR3, as DNA: TGCGCCAGCAGCTTAAGCGGCTACGAGCAGTACTTC.

The rearrangement joins TRBV11-2 to TRBJ1-4, with D possibly matching TRBD1 (5 bases). The CDR3 sequence is 17 residues long. CDR1 SGHAT and CDR2 FQNNGV come from the germline V gene. The V gene lost 4 bases and the J gene lost 3 bases, with 18 bases spanning the gap. As DNA, the CDR3 is TGTGCCAGCAGCTCCCCCTGGGACTCAGCCGCTAATGAAAAACTGTTTTTT. It yields the protein CASSSPWDSAANEKLFF.